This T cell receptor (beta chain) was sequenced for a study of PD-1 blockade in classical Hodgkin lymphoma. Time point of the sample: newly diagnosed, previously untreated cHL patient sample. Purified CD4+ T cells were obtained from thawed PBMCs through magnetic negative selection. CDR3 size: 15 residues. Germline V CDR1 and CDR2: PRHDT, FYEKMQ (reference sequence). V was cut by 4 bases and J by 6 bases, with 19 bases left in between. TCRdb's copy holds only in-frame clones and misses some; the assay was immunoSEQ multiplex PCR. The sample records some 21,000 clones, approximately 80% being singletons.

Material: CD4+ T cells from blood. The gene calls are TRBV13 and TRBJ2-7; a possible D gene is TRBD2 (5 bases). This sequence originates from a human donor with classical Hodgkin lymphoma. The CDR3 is CASSWSGMQVIEQYF. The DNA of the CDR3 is TGTGCCAGCAGCTGGTCGGGAATGCAGGTAATCGAGCAGTACTTC.